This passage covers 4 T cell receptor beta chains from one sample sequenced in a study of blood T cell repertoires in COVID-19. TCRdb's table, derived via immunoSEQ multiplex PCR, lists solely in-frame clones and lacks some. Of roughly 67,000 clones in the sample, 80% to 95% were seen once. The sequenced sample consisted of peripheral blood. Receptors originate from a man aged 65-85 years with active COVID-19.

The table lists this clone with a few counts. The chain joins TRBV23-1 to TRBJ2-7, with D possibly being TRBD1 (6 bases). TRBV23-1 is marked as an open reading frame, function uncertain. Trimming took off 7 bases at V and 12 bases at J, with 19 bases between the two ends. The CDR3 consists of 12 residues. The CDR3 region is CASTEGHPYGYV. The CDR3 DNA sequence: TGCGCCAGCACCGAGGGACACCCATACGGGTACGTC.

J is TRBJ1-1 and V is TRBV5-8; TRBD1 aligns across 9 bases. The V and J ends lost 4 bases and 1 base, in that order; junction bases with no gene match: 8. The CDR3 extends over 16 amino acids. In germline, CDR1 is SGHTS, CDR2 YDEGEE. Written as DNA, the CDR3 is TGTGCCAGCAGCAACGACAGGGGGTTAGGGAACACTGAAGCTTTCTTT. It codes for CASSNDRGLGNTEAFF.

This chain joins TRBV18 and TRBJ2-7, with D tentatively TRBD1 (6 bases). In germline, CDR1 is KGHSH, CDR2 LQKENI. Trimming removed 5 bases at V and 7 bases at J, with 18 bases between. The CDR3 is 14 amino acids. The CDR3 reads CASSANRVGQEQYF. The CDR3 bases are TGTGCCAGCTCAGCAAACAGGGTAGGGCAAGAGCAGTACTTC.

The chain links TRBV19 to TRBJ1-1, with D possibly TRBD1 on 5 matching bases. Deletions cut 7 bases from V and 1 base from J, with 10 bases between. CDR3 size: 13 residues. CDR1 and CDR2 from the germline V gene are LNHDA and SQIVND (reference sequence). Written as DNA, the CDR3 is TGTGCCAGTAAAAACAGGCAGAACACTGAAGCTTTCTTT. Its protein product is CASKNRQNTEAFF.